The subject of this entry is one TCR beta chain. Germline assignment: CDR1 SGHTA and CDR2 FQGNSA. This CDR3 is 15 amino acids long. The germline V and J ends were trimmed by 5 bases and 0 bases, with 11 bases remaining between them. The table came from immunoSEQ multiplex PCR; TCRdb's copy has only in-frame clones and leaves some out. The sample yields about 200,000 clones, roughly 88% seen once. The data derive from a study of blood T cell repertoires in COVID-19. This chain connects TRBV7-2 to TRBJ2-1; D might be TRBD2 (6 bases). This TCR derives from a man aged 50 or older with active or convalescent COVID-19. Sequencing was performed on peripheral blood. CDR3 protein: CASSPRRASYNEQFF. CDR3 bases: TGTGCCAGCAGCCCCCGGAGGGCCTCCTACAATGAGCAGTTCTTC.